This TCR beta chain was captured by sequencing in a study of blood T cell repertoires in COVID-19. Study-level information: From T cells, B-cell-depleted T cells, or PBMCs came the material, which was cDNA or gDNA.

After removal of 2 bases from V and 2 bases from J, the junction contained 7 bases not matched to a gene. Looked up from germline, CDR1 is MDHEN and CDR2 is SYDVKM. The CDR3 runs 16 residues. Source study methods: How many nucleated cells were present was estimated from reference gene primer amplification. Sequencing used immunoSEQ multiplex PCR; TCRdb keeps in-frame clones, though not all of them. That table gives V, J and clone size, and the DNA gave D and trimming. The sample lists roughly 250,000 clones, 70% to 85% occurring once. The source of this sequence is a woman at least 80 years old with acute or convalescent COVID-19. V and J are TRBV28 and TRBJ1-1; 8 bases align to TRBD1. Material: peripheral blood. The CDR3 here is CASSLPRQGSNTEAFF. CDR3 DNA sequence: TGTGCCAGCAGTTTACCCAGACAGGGGTCAAACACTGAAGCTTTCTTT.